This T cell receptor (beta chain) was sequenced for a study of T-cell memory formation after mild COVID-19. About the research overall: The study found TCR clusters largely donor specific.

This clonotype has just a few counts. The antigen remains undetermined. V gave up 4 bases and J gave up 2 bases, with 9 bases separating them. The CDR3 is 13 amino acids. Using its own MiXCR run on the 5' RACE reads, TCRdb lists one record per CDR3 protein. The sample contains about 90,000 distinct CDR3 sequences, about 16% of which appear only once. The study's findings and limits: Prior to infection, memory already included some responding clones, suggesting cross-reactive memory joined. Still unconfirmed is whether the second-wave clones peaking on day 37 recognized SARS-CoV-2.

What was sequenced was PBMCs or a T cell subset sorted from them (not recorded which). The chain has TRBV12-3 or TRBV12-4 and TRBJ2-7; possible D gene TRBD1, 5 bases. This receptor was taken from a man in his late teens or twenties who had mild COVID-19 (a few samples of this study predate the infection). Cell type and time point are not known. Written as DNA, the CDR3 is TGTGCCAGCAGTTGGGGCCAGACCTACGAGCAGTACTTC. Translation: CASSWGQTYEQYF.